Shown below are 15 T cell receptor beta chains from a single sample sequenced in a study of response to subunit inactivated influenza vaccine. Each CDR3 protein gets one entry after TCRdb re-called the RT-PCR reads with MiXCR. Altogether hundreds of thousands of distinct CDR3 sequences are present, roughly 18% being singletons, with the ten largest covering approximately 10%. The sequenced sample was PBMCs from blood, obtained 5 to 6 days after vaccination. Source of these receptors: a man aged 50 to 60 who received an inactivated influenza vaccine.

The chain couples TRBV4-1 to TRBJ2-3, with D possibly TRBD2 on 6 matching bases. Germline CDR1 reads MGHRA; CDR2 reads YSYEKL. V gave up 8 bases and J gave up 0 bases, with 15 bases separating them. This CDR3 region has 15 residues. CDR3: CASGWRAGSTDTQYF. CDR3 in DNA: TGCGCCAGCGGGTGGAGGGCCGGGAGCACAGATACGCAGTATTTT.

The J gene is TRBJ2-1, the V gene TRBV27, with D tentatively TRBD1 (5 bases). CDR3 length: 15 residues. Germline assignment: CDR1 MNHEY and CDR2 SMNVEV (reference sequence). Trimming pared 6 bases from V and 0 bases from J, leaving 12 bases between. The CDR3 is CASRRRGSSYNEQFF. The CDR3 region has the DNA TGTGCCAGCAGGAGAAGGGGAAGCTCCTACAATGAGCAGTTCTTC.

In DNA, the CDR3 is TGCAGTAAAAAAAACGGGGCTAGCAATCAGCCCCAGCATTTT. Its translation is CSKKNGASNQPQHF. The J gene is TRBJ1-5, the V gene TRBV20-1, with D perhaps matching TRBD1 (5 bases). Germline values: CDR1 DFQATT, CDR2 SNEGSKA (reference sequence). The CDR3 totals 14 residues. Trimming left V 8 bases short and J 0 bases short, with 14 bases between.

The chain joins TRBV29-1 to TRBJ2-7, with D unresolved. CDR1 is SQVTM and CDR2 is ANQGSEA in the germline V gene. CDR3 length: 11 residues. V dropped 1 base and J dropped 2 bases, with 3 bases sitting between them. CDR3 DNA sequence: TGCAGCGTTGAAGTGGCCTACGAGCAGTACTTC. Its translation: CSVEVAYEQYF.

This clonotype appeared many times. CDR3 amino acids: CASSQGKGYGYTF. For the CDR3, the DNA is TGTGCCAGCAGCCAAGGAAAGGGCTATGGCTACACCTTC. The rearrangement joins TRBV6-2 or TRBV6-3 to TRBJ1-2; no clear D. V was cut by 6 bases and J by 4 bases, with 12 bases left in between. The CDR3 has 13 amino acids. Germline V gene data show CDR1 as MNHEY and CDR2 as SVGEGT.

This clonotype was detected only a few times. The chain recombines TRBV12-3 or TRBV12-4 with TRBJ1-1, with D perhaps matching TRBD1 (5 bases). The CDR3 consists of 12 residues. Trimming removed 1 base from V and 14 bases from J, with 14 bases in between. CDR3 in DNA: TGTGCCAGCAGTTTAGGGCATCAGGGAAAGTTCTTT. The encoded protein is CASSLGHQGKFF.

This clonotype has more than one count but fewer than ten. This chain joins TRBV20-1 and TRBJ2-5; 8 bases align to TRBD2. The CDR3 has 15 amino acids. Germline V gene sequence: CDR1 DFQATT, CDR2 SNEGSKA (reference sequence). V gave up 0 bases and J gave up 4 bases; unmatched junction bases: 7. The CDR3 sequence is CSAREGGGRRETQYF. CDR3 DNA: TGCAGTGCTAGAGAAGGCGGGGGGAGGCGAGAGACCCAGTACTTC.

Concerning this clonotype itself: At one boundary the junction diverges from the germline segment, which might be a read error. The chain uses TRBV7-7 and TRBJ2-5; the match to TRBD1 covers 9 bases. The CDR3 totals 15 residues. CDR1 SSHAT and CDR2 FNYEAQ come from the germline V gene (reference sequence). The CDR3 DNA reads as TGTGCTAGCAGCCGCGGGACAGGGTCCGGGGAGACCCAGTACTTC. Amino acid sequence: CASSRGTGSGETQYF.

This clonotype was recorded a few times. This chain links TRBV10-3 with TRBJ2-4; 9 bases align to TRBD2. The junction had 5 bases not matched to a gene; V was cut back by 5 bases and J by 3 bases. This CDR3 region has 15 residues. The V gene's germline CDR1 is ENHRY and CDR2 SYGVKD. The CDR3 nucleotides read TGTGCCATCAGTAGACAAGCGGGGGGCAAAAACATTCAGTACTTC. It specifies CAISRQAGGKNIQYF.

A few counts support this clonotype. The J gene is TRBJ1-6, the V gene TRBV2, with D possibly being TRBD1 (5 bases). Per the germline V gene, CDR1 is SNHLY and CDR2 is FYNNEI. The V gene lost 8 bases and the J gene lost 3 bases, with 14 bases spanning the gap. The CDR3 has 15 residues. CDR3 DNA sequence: TGTGCCAGCGAGGATAGGGGATTCTATAATTCACCCCTCCACTTT. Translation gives CASEDRGFYNSPLHF. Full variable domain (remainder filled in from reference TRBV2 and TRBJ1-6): EPEVTQTPSHQVTQMGQEVILRCVPISNHLYFYWYRQILGQKVEFLVSFYNNEISEKSEIFDDQFSVERPDGSNFTLKIRSTKLEDSAMYFCASEDRGFYNSPLHFGNGTRLTVT.

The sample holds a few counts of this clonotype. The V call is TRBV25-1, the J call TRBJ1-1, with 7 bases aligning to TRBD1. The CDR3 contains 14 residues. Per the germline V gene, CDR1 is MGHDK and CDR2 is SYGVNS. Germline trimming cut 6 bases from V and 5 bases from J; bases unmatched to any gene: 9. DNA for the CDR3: TGTGCCAGCAGCCCCCCGGGACAGTTAACTGAAGCTTTCTTT. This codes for CASSPPGQLTEAFF.

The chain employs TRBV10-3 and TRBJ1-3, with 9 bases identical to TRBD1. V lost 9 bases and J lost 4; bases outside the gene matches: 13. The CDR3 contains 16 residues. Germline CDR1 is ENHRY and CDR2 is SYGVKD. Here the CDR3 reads CAIRMGDREFGNTIYF. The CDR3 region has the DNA TGTGCCATAAGAATGGGGGACAGGGAGTTCGGAAACACCATATATTTT.

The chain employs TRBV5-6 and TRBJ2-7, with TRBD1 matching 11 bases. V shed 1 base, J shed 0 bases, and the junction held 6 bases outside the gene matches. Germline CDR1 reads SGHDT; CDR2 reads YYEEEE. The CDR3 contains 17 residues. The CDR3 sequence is CASSLRTGGAYSYEQYF. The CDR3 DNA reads TGTGCCAGCAGCTTGCGGACAGGGGGCGCCTACTCCTACGAGCAGTACTTC. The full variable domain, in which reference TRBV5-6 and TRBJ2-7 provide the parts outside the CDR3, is DAGVTQSPTHLIKTRGQQVTLRCSPKSGHDTVSWYQQALGQGPQFIFQYYEEEERQRGNFPDRFSGHQFPNYSSELNVNALLLGDSALYLCASSLRTGGAYSYEQYFGPGTRLTVT.

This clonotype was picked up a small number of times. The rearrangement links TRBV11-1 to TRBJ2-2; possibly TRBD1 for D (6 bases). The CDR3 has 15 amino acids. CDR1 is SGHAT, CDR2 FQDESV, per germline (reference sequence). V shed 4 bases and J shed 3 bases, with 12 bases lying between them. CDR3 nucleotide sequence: TGTGCCAGCAGCTCTCAGGGGCCGGACACCGGGGAGCTGTTTTTT. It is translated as CASSSQGPDTGELFF. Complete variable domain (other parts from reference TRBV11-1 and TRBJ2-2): EAEVAQSPRYKITEKSQAVAFWCDPISGHATLYWYRQILGQGPELLVQFQDESVVDDSQLPKDRFSAERLKGVDSTLKIQPAELGDSAMYLCASSSQGPDTGELFFGEGSRLTVL.

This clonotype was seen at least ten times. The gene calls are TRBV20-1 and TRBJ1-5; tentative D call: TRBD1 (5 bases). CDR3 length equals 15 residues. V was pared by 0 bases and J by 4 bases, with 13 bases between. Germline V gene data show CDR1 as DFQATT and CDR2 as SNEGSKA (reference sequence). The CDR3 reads CSARDGGRNNQPQHF. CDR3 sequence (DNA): TGCAGTGCTAGAGATGGGGGACGGAATAATCAGCCCCAGCATTTT.